What follows are 25 T cell receptor beta chains derived from one specimen sequenced in a study of beta chain features in type 1 diabetes. All of the isolated RNA was reverse transcribed, so expressed TCRB transcripts were sequenced. TCRdb's copy holds only in-frame clones and misses some; the assay was immunoSEQ multiplex PCR. Here the sample spans about 290,000 clones, 7% to 9% being singletons. Source material: central memory CD4+ T cells from blood. These receptor sequences come from a woman in her late teens or twenties in good health.

This clone was seen ten or more times. The chain is built from TRBV30 and TRBJ1-4; tentatively, D is TRBD1 (6 bases). V was trimmed by 4 bases and J by 7 bases, leaving 19 bases between them. This CDR3 is 15 amino acids long. From germline, CDR1 is GTSNPN and CDR2 SVGIG (reference sequence). CDR3 sequence: CAWTRKGGEVEKLFF. CDR3 nucleotide sequence: TGTGCCTGGACCCGGAAGGGGGGGGAGGTTGAAAAACTGTTTTTT.

The gene calls are TRBV18 and TRBJ2-1; TRBD1 agrees at 7 bases. The CDR3 loop spans 13 amino acids. Germline V gene sequence: CDR1 KGHSH, CDR2 LQKENI. The V gene end was trimmed by 4 bases and the J gene end by 9 bases; junction bases not matched to a gene: 6. CDR3 residues: CASSREGAIEQFF. Here the CDR3 DNA reads TGTGCCAGCTCACGAGAGGGGGCTATTGAGCAGTTCTTC.

In its sample, this clone was seen a few times. The gene calls are TRBV4-2 and TRBJ2-1; tentative D call: TRBD2 (7 bases). The CDR3 has 14 amino acids. With 4 bases removed from V and 8 bases from J, the gap between germline ends came to 15 bases. Germline loops: CDR1 LGHNA, CDR2 YNFKEQ. CDR3 bases: TGTGCCAGCAGCCGGGCGGGAGAGGGGGATGAGCAGTTCTTC. This sequence encodes CASSRAGEGDEQFF.

This clone was detected a few times. J is TRBJ2-1 and V is TRBV6-5, with unresolved D. This CDR3 is built from 13 residues. Germline values: CDR1 MNHEY, CDR2 SVGAGI. The ends were cut back, 8 bases at V and 4 bases at J, with 12 bases in the middle. This CDR3 reads CASYRAGYNEQFF. DNA for the CDR3: TGTGCCAGCTATCGTGCAGGTTACAATGAGCAGTTCTTC.

The sample holds a few counts of this clone. The J gene is TRBJ2-5, the V gene TRBV28; 8 positions match TRBD2. Germline CDR1 and CDR2: MDHEN and SYDVKM. This CDR3 is built from 14 residues. The J segment lost 7 bases and the V segment lost 5 bases, leaving 9 bases of the junction unmatched. The CDR3 loop is CASSGAGAAGTQYF. DNA of the CDR3: TGTGCCAGCAGTGGAGCGGGGGCCGCGGGGACCCAGTACTTC.

The rearrangement joins TRBV5-1 to TRBJ2-1; D is ambiguous. The CDR3 loop spans 15 amino acids. V was clipped by 1 base and J by 5 bases, with 13 bases between them. Germline CDR1 and CDR2: SGHRS and YFSETQ. The DNA for the CDR3 is TGCGCCAGCAGCTTGACGGTTACAAAGGACAATGAGCAGTTCTTC. It specifies CASSLTVTKDNEQFF.

This chain links TRBV7-3 with TRBJ1-1; 11 nucleotides agree with TRBD1. The CDR3 is made up of 15 amino acids. The germline CDR1 and CDR2 sequences are SGHTA and FQGTGA. With 6 bases clipped from V and 4 bases from J, the junction kept 7 bases outside the gene matches. The CDR3 loop reads CASRPGQGASTEAFF. The DNA of the CDR3 is TGTGCCAGCAGACCCGGACAGGGGGCGAGCACTGAAGCTTTCTTT.

The V call is TRBV21-1, the J call TRBJ2-5; the D segment call TRBD2 is taken from the table without a DNA check. TRBV21-1 has pseudogene status. This CDR3 has 11 residues. The CDR3 reads CASSAGETQYF. The DNA of the CDR3 is TGTGCCAGCAGCGCGGGCGAGACCCAGTACTTC.

This clone was seen only a few times. The same CDR3 is also encoded by other DNA sequences in this sample. The CDR3 DNA follows: TGTGCCAGCCGCAGGGGTAGCACAGATACGCAGTATTTT. This sequence encodes CASRRGSTDTQYF. The chain uses TRBV13 and TRBJ2-3; D may be TRBD1 (6 bases). This CDR3 region has 13 residues. Trimming cost V 8 bases and J 0 bases, with 9 bases left between them. Germline V gives CDR1 PRHDT, CDR2 FYEKMQ (reference sequence).

This clone was seen more than once but under ten times. The genes are TRBV27 and TRBJ1-1, with a weak D call TRBD1 (5 bases). The CDR3 is 15 residues long. V was shortened by 6 bases and J by 1 base, with 15 bases between the two germline ends. The germline V gene has CDR1 MNHEY and CDR2 SMNVEV (reference sequence). DNA for the CDR3: TGTGCCAGCAGCAATCCAGGGAGAGGGAACACTGAAGCTTTCTTT. Translated: CASSNPGRGNTEAFF.

This chain uses TRBV7-6 with TRBJ2-5; TRBD2 might be the D (5 bases). V lost 0 bases, J lost 7 bases, and 12 bases lay in between. CDR1 and CDR2 (germline): SGHVS, FNYEAQ. CDR3 size: 14 residues. The CDR3, as DNA: TGTGCCAGCAGCTTAGCGGGCGAGGGCGGGACCCAGTACTTC. It yields the protein CASSLAGEGGTQYF.

The chain employs TRBV11-3 and TRBJ2-7; possibly TRBD1 for D (6 bases). CDR1 SGHNT and CDR2 YENEEA come from the germline V gene. The germline V and J ends were trimmed by 4 bases and 4 bases, with 14 bases remaining between them. This CDR3 is 14 amino acids long. In DNA form, the CDR3 reads TGTGCCAGCAGCTCACAGGGAAGTTCGTACGAGCAGTACTTC. It encodes CASSSQGSSYEQYF. Full variable domain (missing parts from reference TRBV11-3 and TRBJ2-7): EAGVVQSPRYKIIEKKQPVAFWCNPISGHNTLYWYLQNLGQGPELLIRYENEEAVDDSQLPKDRFSAERLKGVDSTLKIQPAELGDSAVYLCASSSQGSSYEQYFGPGTRLTVT.

The chain is built from TRBV7-2 and TRBJ1-4, with a tentative D call TRBD1 (5 bases). Trimming left V 5 bases short and J 0 bases short, with 13 bases between. The germline CDR1 and CDR2 sequences are SGHTA and FQGNSA. This CDR3 has 16 residues. The CDR3 sequence is CASSLQTTATNEKLFF. CDR3 DNA: TGTGCCAGCAGCCTTCAAACGACAGCAACTAATGAAAAACTGTTTTTT.

The rearrangement uses TRBV12-5 and TRBJ2-5; 10 positions agree with TRBD1. The CDR3 is made up of 15 amino acids. The germline V gene has CDR1 LGHNT and CDR2 FRNRAP. Trimming at V came to 6 bases and at J to 2 bases, leaving 6 bases not matched to a gene. The CDR3 region is CASGSGTGVQETQYF. The CDR3 DNA sequence: TGTGCTAGTGGCTCTGGGACAGGGGTGCAAGAGACCCAGTACTTC.

The sample holds a few counts of this clone. The chain couples TRBV28 to TRBJ2-5, with 9 bases matching TRBD2. CDR3 length equals 15 residues. V lost 4 bases and J lost 5; bases outside the gene matches: 8. From germline, CDR1 is MDHEN and CDR2 SYDVKM. CDR3 sequence: CASSSLAGAGETQYF. CDR3 in DNA: TGTGCCAGCAGTTCTTTAGCGGGAGCGGGGGAGACCCAGTACTTC.

This clone has a handful of counts. The chain employs TRBV5-1 and TRBJ1-5; a weak D match, TRBD1 (5 bases). This CDR3 comprises 17 residues. The V gene's germline CDR1 is SGHRS and CDR2 YFSETQ. Trimming took off 2 bases at V and 11 bases at J, with 26 bases between the two ends. CDR3 amino acids: CASSFVPVGPLNPAQHF. The CDR3 nucleotides are TGCGCCAGCAGCTTTGTTCCGGTGGGACCACTAAATCCGGCCCAGCATTTT.

At least ten counts were recorded for this clone. This chain links TRBV4-2 with TRBJ2-1; D is perhaps TRBD2 (6 bases). The CDR3 extends over 14 amino acids. Germline-derived CDR1 and CDR2 are LGHNA and YNFKEQ. Trimming cost V 1 base and J 9 bases, with 13 bases left between them. CDR3 sequence: CASSQVGVGGEQFF. Here the CDR3 DNA reads TGTGCCAGCAGCCAAGTTGGGGTGGGAGGTGAGCAGTTCTTC.

This clone was counted between two and nine times. J is TRBJ2-3 and V is TRBV9; D remains unclear. V lost 4 bases, J lost 3 bases, and 6 bases lay in between. Germline CDR1 SGDLS, CDR2 YYNGEE. The CDR3 is 12 residues long. The CDR3 bases are TGTGCCAGCAGCCTTAATACAGATACGCAGTATTTT. It yields the protein CASSLNTDTQYF.

This clone was counted ten times or more. The rearrangement links TRBV7-9 to TRBJ1-2; TRBD1 aligns across 7 bases. V lost 4 bases, J lost 5 bases, and 10 bases stayed unmatched. Germline V CDR1 and CDR2: SEHNR, FQNEAQ (reference sequence). The CDR3 runs to 15 residues. CDR3 region: CASSSRQGRAYGYTF. The CDR3 DNA follows: TGTGCCAGCAGCTCCAGACAGGGCCGGGCTTATGGCTACACCTTC.

This clone showed up just a few times. This chain links TRBV30 with TRBJ2-6, with no clear D. This CDR3 region has 13 residues. V was cut by 7 bases and J by 0 bases, with 7 bases left in between. Germline lookup yields CDR1 GTSNPN and CDR2 SVGIG (reference sequence). For the CDR3, the DNA is TGTGCCTATGATAGCTCTGGGGCCAACGTCCTGACTTTC. Amino acid sequence: CAYDSSGANVLTF.

Many counts were recorded for this clone. The rearrangement joins TRBV5-4 to TRBJ2-5; a weak D match, TRBD1 (6 bases). V lost 4 bases to trimming and J lost 1 base, with 17 bases between them. Germline CDR1 is SGHNT and CDR2 is YYREEE (reference sequence). The CDR3 loop spans 16 amino acids. CDR3 DNA: TGTGCCAGCAGCCTGGGGGCTAGCCGGATCCAAGAGACCCAGTACTTC. Translation: CASSLGASRIQETQYF. Full variable domain (remainder filled in from reference TRBV5-4 and TRBJ2-5): ETGVTQSPTHLIKTRGQQVTLRCSSQSGHNTVSWYQQALGQGPQFIFQYYREEENGRGNFPPRFSGLQFPNYSSELNVNALELDDSALYLCASSLGASRIQETQYFGPGTRLLVL.

This clone has a handful of counts. The V call is TRBV19, the J call TRBJ2-2, with D uncertain. There are 11 residues in the CDR3. V was pared by 1 base and J by 7 bases, with 1 base between. Germline CDR1 and CDR2: LNHDA and SQIVND (reference sequence). CDR3 sequence: CASSIGGELFF. The CDR3 coding sequence is TGTGCCAGTAGTATAGGCGGGGAGCTGTTTTTT.

Of note for this clone: Different DNA sequences within this sample yield the same CDR3. This rearrangement joins TRBV7-2 to TRBJ2-5; 13 bases are shared with TRBD2. After removal of 5 bases from V and 5 bases from J, the junction contained 5 bases not matched to a gene. In germline, CDR1 is SGHTA, CDR2 FQGNSA. The CDR3 covers 15 residues. The CDR3 is CASSRGLAGAETQYF. In DNA form, the CDR3 reads TGTGCCAGCAGCCGAGGACTAGCGGGGGCGGAGACCCAGTACTTC.

This clone was recorded at least ten times. This CDR3 is also generated by other DNA sequences in the sample. The CDR3 DNA is TGTGCCAGCAGTCCCGGGACTAGCGGACAAGAGACCCAGTACTTC. Protein product: CASSPGTSGQETQYF. The chain recombines TRBV6-6 with TRBJ2-5, with 11 bases fitting TRBD2. Per the germline V gene, CDR1 is MNHNY and CDR2 is SVGAGI (reference sequence). CDR3 size: 15 residues. The junction had 4 bases not matched to a gene; V was cut back by 5 bases and J by 2 bases.

CDR3 nucleotides: TGTGCCAGCAGTTTATCTTTGGGGGCGCCCTTTGGCTACACCTTC. This translates into CASSLSLGAPFGYTF. V and J are TRBV27 and TRBJ1-2; D perhaps matches TRBD1 (6 bases). The length of the CDR3 is 15 residues. CDR1 MNHEY and CDR2 SMNVEV come from the germline V gene (reference sequence). Trimming left V 0 bases short and J 7 bases short, with 15 bases between.